This TCR beta chain was recorded in a study of CD8 T cells in Susac syndrome (dated by TCRdb to the late 2010s). Background on the whole study: Of the Susac syndrome patients who were sequenced, roughly 6 had clinically active disease and roughly eight were in clinical remission. Repertoire sequencing was used to test whether CD8+ T cell activation and differentiation in Susac syndrome was antigen driven. The study compared CD8+ T cell repertoire clonality among 11 to 12 healthy donors, about 14 Susac syndrome patients and about 16 multiple sclerosis patients. At the time of blood withdrawal, Susac syndrome patients were either therapy-naive, taking corticosteroids (with some also receiving IVIg), or on IVIg alone.

RNA was extracted using the RNeasy kit, and about 0.5 to 1 microgram was reverse transcribed with random hexamers. The immunoSEQ multiplex PCR assay, covering 54 Vbeta and 13 Jbeta segments, was used to amplify TCR beta CDR3 regions. Bias from PCR amplification was corrected by using a synthetic template baseline for primer optimization and for computational correction. The original pipeline was this. Reads were annotated to V, D and J genes according to IMGT and were analyzed with immunoSEQ Analyzer, with only productive sequences retained. To calculate clonality, Shannon entropy was normalized by log2 of the number of productive unique sequences and then subtracted from one. For each patient and control, public and private clones were evaluated within the 100 most prevalent clones. Clones were defined as Susac-specific if absent from the healthy and MS cohorts, from over a thousand published viral clones and from other ImmuneACCESS disease sequences. The public sequencing data were trimmed at Q25 with fastp and processed into clonotypes with MiXCR by TCRdb, which kept only in-frame beta chains. Entries that share a CDR3 protein sequence are merged under the most common genes and DNA. The V and J calls come from TCRdb's annotation, not from the publication. The sample table shows tens of thousands of distinct CDR3 sequences, and approximately 95% are seen once. The ten largest account for roughly 0.5% of the sample.

Overall study results and their limits: Clonal expansion was seen in Susac syndrome CD8+ repertoires, peaking in CD8+ TEMRA cells and being greater in clinically active patients than in remitting ones. The TCR sequencing and HLA analysis was acknowledged to have included a relatively small number of individuals. Over 15 Susac-specific public clones were identified in the total CD8+ repertoire, and roughly five Susac-specific public clones were identified in the CD8+ TEMRA repertoire.

Peripheral blood CD8+ and CD4+ T cells from healthy donors, Susac syndrome patients and multiple sclerosis patients were profiled using high-throughput TCR beta sequencing. Recently defined diagnostic criteria for definite or probable disease were met by the Susac syndrome patients. Bulk CD8+ and CD4+ T cells were purified by magnetic negative isolation, whereas CD8+ TEMRA cells were enriched by FACS. Blood was collected in EDTA tubes and processed within 24 hours, with PBMCs isolated through density gradient centrifugation. PBMCs destined for TCR sequencing were cryopreserved in liquid nitrogen and later thawed in a 37 °C water bath. A purity of at least 90% was achieved for sorted or isolated CD4+, CD8+ and CD8+ TEMRA cells. The CDR3 covers 13 residues, taking in both the cysteine and the phenylalanine. Of all the DNA, just the CDR3 is kept, 39 bases in frame from base 1. From V the trimming removes 10 bases and from J it removes 4 bases, while the gene matches leave 10 bases of the junction unaccounted for. The germline V gene yields MDHEN for CDR1 and SYDVKM for CDR2.

About this clonotype itself: Its antigen has not been determined. Base-call qualities are not available, and no considerably larger clone is one nucleotide away.

The sequence was collected from a human donor with Susac syndrome. The chain is assembled from TRBV28 and TRBJ2-7, and 7 bases in between align with TRBD1. The sequenced sample was CD8+ T cells from PBMCs. The bases are TGTGCCACAGGGGACAGTTATCTTTACGAGCAGTACTTC. It translates as CATGDSYLYEQYF.